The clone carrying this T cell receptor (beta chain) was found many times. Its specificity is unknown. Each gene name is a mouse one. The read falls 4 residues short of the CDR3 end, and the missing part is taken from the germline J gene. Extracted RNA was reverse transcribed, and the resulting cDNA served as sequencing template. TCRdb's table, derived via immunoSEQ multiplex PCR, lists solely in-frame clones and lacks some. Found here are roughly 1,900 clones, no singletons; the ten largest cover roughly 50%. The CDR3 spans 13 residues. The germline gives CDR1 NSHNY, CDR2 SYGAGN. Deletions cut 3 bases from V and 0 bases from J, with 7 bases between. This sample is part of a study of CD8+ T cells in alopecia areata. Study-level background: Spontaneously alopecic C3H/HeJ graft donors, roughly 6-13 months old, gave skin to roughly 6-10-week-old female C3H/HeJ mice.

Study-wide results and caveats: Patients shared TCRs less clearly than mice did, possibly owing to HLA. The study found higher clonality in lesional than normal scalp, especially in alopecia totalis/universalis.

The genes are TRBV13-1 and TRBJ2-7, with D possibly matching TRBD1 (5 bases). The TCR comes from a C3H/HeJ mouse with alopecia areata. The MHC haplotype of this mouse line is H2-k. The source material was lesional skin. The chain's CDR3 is CASSADSSYEQYF. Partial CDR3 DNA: TGTGCCAGCAGTGCTGACAGCTCCTAT.